This TCR beta chain was captured by sequencing in a study of T cells after posttransplantation cyclophosphamide. Germline-derived CDR1 and CDR2 are SNHLY and FYNNEI. V lost 7 bases and J lost 6; bases outside the gene matches: 7. The CDR3 has 13 amino acids. Clones were read by immunoSEQ multiplex PCR, and TCRdb kept only the in-frame ones, dropping some. The repertoire has about 50,000 clones, under 95% of them found once; the top ten carry about 3%. The chain carries TRBV2 and TRBJ2-7, with 9 bases matching TRBD2. The sequencing input was PBMCs. This TCR came from a woman aged 30 to 39 in good health and a related stem cell transplant donor. The CDR3 region has the DNA TGTGCCAGCACCCAGCGGGGGGTGGGCGAGCAGTACTTC. Translation gives CASTQRGVGEQYF.